Listed here are 28 T cell receptor beta chains from one sample, sequenced in a study of blood T cells in healthy people across ages. Through a sample-barcoded 5' primer and a J-beta primer mix, a second PCR was run for 7 to 11 cycles. TCRdb re-called the 5' RACE reads through MiXCR, storing one row per CDR3 protein. The sample holds roughly 800,000 distinct CDR3 sequences, roughly 60% seen once. The sample comprised blood. These receptors were collected from a man aged 30 to 39 in good health.

This clonotype was observed a handful of times. The rearrangement joins TRBV27 to TRBJ2-1; a weak D match, TRBD2 (7 bases). The V gene lost 5 bases and the J gene lost 5 bases, with 19 bases spanning the gap. This CDR3 region has 16 residues. Germline V CDR1 and CDR2: MNHEY, SMNVEV (reference sequence). In DNA form, the CDR3 reads TGTGCCAGCAGTCTGACAGGCGCGGGGGTACACAATGAGCAGTTCTTC. Translated, it gives CASSLTGAGVHNEQFF.

The chain's CDR3 is CASSWSDTEAFF. DNA for the CDR3: TGTGCCAGCAGTTGGTCGGACACTGAAGCTTTCTTT. This chain connects TRBV12-3 or TRBV12-4 to TRBJ1-1; D is undetermined. The V end was cut by 4 bases, the J end by 3 bases, with 6 bases between. The CDR3 is 12 amino acids.

The chain uses TRBV2 and TRBJ2-5, with TRBD2 identical over 8 bases. The CDR3 totals 15 residues. CDR1 is SNHLY and CDR2 is FYNNEI in the germline V gene. Trimming at V came to 7 bases and at J to 2 bases, leaving 9 bases not matched to a gene. The CDR3 DNA follows: TGTGCCAGCAAGGAGACTAGCGCCAGACAAGAGACCCAGTACTTC. It codes for CASKETSARQETQYF.

The genes are TRBV7-9 and TRBJ1-1; the D gene is possibly TRBD1 (5 bases). Germline lookup yields CDR1 SEHNR and CDR2 FQNEAQ (reference sequence). The CDR3 extends over 19 amino acids. V lost 0 bases, J lost 6 bases, and 26 bases lay in between. CDR3 sequence (DNA): TGTGCCAGCAGCTTAGCTAGGCTCCGGGACCGCCACGGACGCTCTGAAGCTTTCTTT. Translation: CASSLARLRDRHGRSEAFF.

This clonotype was detected only a few times. The rearrangement uses TRBV4-2 and TRBJ1-2, with D tentatively TRBD1 (6 bases). CDR3 length equals 15 residues. Looked up from germline, CDR1 is LGHNA and CDR2 is YNFKEQ. V was clipped by 1 base and J by 2 bases, with 11 bases between them. The CDR3 loop reads CASSQGAGANYGYTF. The CDR3 bases are TGTGCCAGCAGCCAAGGGGCAGGGGCGAACTATGGCTACACCTTC.

This clonotype appeared a few times. The chain's CDR3 is CASSLQTYEQYF. In nucleotides, the CDR3 is TGTGCCAGCAGCCTCCAAACCTACGAGCAGTACTTC. The chain is built from TRBV6-6 and TRBJ2-7; D gene uncertain. The CDR3 covers 12 residues. Trimming took 6 bases from V and 2 from J, leaving 8 bases between them. Per germline, CDR1 MNHNY and CDR2 SVGAGI (reference sequence).

The chain is built from TRBV10-3 and TRBJ2-7; 8 bases match TRBD2. The V gene's germline CDR1 is ENHRY and CDR2 SYGVKD. The CDR3 has 14 amino acids. With 3 bases clipped from V and 6 bases from J, the junction kept 7 bases outside the gene matches. CDR3 in amino acids: CAISESSGSTEQYF. CDR3 nucleotides: TGTGCCATCAGTGAATCGAGCGGGAGTACCGAGCAGTACTTC.

The chain carries TRBV7-3 and TRBJ2-1; 14 positions agree with TRBD2. Trimming at V came to 1 base and at J to 9 bases, leaving 8 bases not matched to a gene. The germline gives CDR1 SGHTA, CDR2 FQGTGA. The CDR3 is made up of 17 amino acids. Here the CDR3 DNA reads TGTGCCAGCAGCTTAATCGCGGGACTAGCGGGAGCCGGTGAGCAGTTCTTC. It codes for CASSLIAGLAGAGEQFF.

The CDR3 nucleotides are TGCAGTGCTAGTTCAGGGAATCAGCCCCAGCATTTT. It specifies CSASSGNQPQHF. The chain has TRBV20-1 and TRBJ1-5; weak D call: TRBD1 (5 bases). The germline V gene has CDR1 DFQATT and CDR2 SNEGSKA (reference sequence). This CDR3 spans 12 amino acids. V was pared by 3 bases and J by 4 bases, with 7 bases between.

In its sample, this clonotype was seen a few times. The chain uses TRBV4-3 and TRBJ2-3; TRBD2 agrees at 10 bases. In germline, CDR1 is LGHNA, CDR2 YSLEER. J gave up 3 bases and V 0 bases, and 18 bases lay outside the gene matches. The CDR3 length is 21 residues. The CDR3, as DNA: TGCGCCAGCAGCCAAGATTTTTCGTCGCTAGCGGGAGAGTTAAGTACAGATACGCAGTATTTT. Residues: CASSQDFSSLAGELSTDTQYF.

The rearrangement links TRBV20-1 to TRBJ1-2; D uncertain. Germline-derived CDR1 and CDR2 are DFQATT and SNEGSKA (reference sequence). The CDR3 consists of 13 residues. V gave up 3 bases and J gave up 2 bases, with 10 bases separating them. In nucleotides, the CDR3 is TGCAGTGCTAGTCCCGGGAGCAACTATGGCTACACCTTC. Translated, it gives CSASPGSNYGYTF.

This clonotype was observed at least ten times. The chain combines TRBV29-1 with TRBJ1-1; TRBD1 might be the D (5 bases). Per germline, CDR1 SQVTM and CDR2 ANQGSEA. CDR3 length: 15 residues. Between the trimmed V and J ends, which lost 4 bases and 6 bases, there was a span of 21 bases. CDR3 nucleotide sequence: TGCAGCGTTGGTCGGAGGGGCGAGCTTAGCGCTGAAGCTTTCTTT. As protein: CSVGRRGELSAEAFF.

This CDR3 reads CASSLRQGINEQYF. The CDR3, as DNA: TGTGCCAGCAGCTTACGGCAGGGGATCAACGAGCAGTACTTC. The chain recombines TRBV7-2 with TRBJ2-4; D is perhaps TRBD1 (6 bases). The closer fit of TRBJ2-7 to the DNA end suggests the J call may be wrong. The germline V gene encodes CDR1 SGHTA and CDR2 FQGNSA. CDR3 length: 14 residues.

CDR3 nucleotide sequence: TGTGCCATCAGTGAGAGCGGGGGCGAGACCCAGTTCTTC. This encodes CAISESGGETQFF. The V and J genes are TRBV10-3 and TRBJ2-1; 8 nucleotides line up with TRBD2. There are 13 residues in the CDR3. Per the germline V gene, CDR1 is ENHRY and CDR2 is SYGVKD. Trimming at V came to 2 bases and at J to 13 bases, leaving 7 bases not matched to a gene.

The rearrangement links TRBV7-2 to TRBJ2-3; TRBD1 matches at 7 bases. The CDR3 contains 16 residues. Unmatched junction bases numbered 10, after V lost 1 base and J lost 6 bases. The germline V gene has CDR1 SGHTA and CDR2 FQGNSA. The CDR3 here is CASSLEDRPDVDTQYF. The CDR3 region has the DNA TGTGCCAGCAGCTTAGAGGACAGGCCCGATGTGGATACGCAGTATTTT.

The chain joins TRBV2 to TRBJ1-1; D is unclear. The CDR3 is made up of 14 amino acids. The V end was cut by 4 bases, the J end by 1 base, with 10 bases between. CDR1 is SNHLY, CDR2 FYNNEI, per germline. CDR3 amino acids: CASSGVGGNTEAFF. DNA of the CDR3: TGTGCCAGCAGTGGGGTGGGAGGGAACACTGAAGCTTTCTTT.

The chain links TRBV20-1 to TRBJ2-7; TRBD1 matches at 8 bases. The germline gives CDR1 DFQATT, CDR2 SNEGSKA (reference sequence). The CDR3 runs 13 residues. V trimming: 7 bases; J trimming: 5 bases; junction bases outside the gene matches: 10. The CDR3 coding sequence is TGCAGTGTCTTTTGGGACAGGCTAAACGAGCAGTACTTC. Translation gives CSVFWDRLNEQYF.

DNA for the CDR3: TGCAGTGTAACGGGGGGACGGGGTTACAATGAGCAGTTCTTC. It encodes CSVTGGRGYNEQFF. This rearrangement joins TRBV20-1 to TRBJ2-1, with 7 bases identical to TRBD2. Germline values: CDR1 DFQATT, CDR2 SNEGSKA (reference sequence). The V gene end was trimmed by 7 bases and the J gene end by 4 bases; junction bases not matched to a gene: 10. This CDR3 is built from 14 residues.

This rearrangement joins TRBV6-2 or TRBV6-3 to TRBJ2-1; 12 nucleotides align to TRBD2. Germline V lookup: CDR1 MNHEY, CDR2 SVGEGT. Germline trimming cut 5 bases from V and 4 bases from J; bases unmatched to any gene: 6. There are 16 residues in the CDR3. Here the CDR3 DNA reads TGTGCCAGCAGTAGACTAGCGGGGGAACTTTACAATGAGCAGTTCTTC. It translates to CASSRLAGELYNEQFF.

The rearrangement links TRBV20-1 to TRBJ1-2, with D maybe TRBD1 (5 bases). Germline V CDR1 and CDR2: DFQATT, SNEGSKA (reference sequence). CDR3 length equals 14 residues. Trimming left V 1 base short and J 2 bases short, with 11 bases between. CDR3 amino acids: CSARAQKGNYGYTF. CDR3 bases: TGCAGTGCTAGAGCTCAAAAGGGGAACTATGGCTACACCTTC.

The chain employs TRBV20-1 and TRBJ2-1, with D possibly matching TRBD2 (5 bases). The CDR3 covers 14 residues. CDR1 is DFQATT and CDR2 is SNEGSKA in the germline V gene (reference sequence). Trimming took off 7 bases at V and 0 bases at J, with 13 bases between the two ends. The CDR3: CSGGEGTSYNEQFF. CDR3 coding DNA: TGCAGTGGAGGTGAGGGAACCTCCTACAATGAGCAGTTCTTC.

The rearrangement joins TRBV5-1 to TRBJ2-7; 7 bases match TRBD1. CDR1 and CDR2 (germline): SGHRS, YFSETQ. The CDR3 has 14 amino acids. Trimming cost V 5 bases and J 3 bases; bases outside gene matches: 8. The CDR3 region has the DNA TGCGCCAGCAGTCCCGGACAGGCCTTCTACGAGCAGTACTTC. Protein sequence: CASSPGQAFYEQYF.

As regards this clonotype: Since a much larger clone is just one base distant, this may be a read error. The chain employs TRBV7-2 and TRBJ2-5; no clear D. V lost 5 bases and J 5 bases, leaving 9 bases between the germline ends. This CDR3 contains 12 residues. The germline V gene encodes CDR1 SGHTA and CDR2 FQGNSA. CDR3 nucleotide sequence: TGTGCCAGCAGCCGCGGCTGGGAGACCCAGTACTTC. It specifies CASSRGWETQYF.

V is TRBV4-1 and J is TRBJ2-1; D possibly uses TRBD1 or TRBD2 (5 bases each). From germline, CDR1 is MGHRA and CDR2 YSYEKL. Trimming shortened V by 3 bases and J by 5 bases, and 11 bases separated the two germline ends. The CDR3 contains 14 residues. The CDR3 sequence: CASSQAGTDNEQFF. The CDR3 nucleotides read TGCGCCAGCAGCCAGGCCGGGACGGACAATGAGCAGTTCTTC.

Turning to this clonotype: Germline is not matched at one junction end, which may reflect a read error. The CDR3 DNA reads TGTGCCAGCAGTCAAGATCTCCCATCATCTATCTACGAGCAGTACTTC. Its protein is CASSQDLPSSIYEQYF. J is TRBJ2-7 and V is TRBV3-1, with D uncertain. The CDR3 consists of 16 residues. Germline loops: CDR1 LGHDT, CDR2 YNNKEL (reference sequence).

The chain is built from TRBV20-1 and TRBJ2-5, with 7 bases lining up with TRBD1. Germline CDR1 is DFQATT and CDR2 is SNEGSKA (reference sequence). This CDR3 contains 16 residues. With 0 bases clipped from V and 2 bases from J, the junction kept 9 bases outside the gene matches. In DNA, the CDR3 is TGCAGTGCTAGAGACCGACGGGACAGCCATCAAGAGACCCAGTACTTC. Its translation is CSARDRRDSHQETQYF.

The chain is built from TRBV7-2 and TRBJ2-1, with D uncertain. Trimming removed 4 bases at V and 10 bases at J, with 11 bases between. The CDR3 is 12 amino acids. Germline CDR1 and CDR2: SGHTA and FQGNSA. The chain's CDR3 is CASSSSIEEQFF. The CDR3, as DNA: TGTGCCAGCAGCTCCTCGATAGAGGAGCAGTTCTTC.

The chain carries TRBV30 and TRBJ2-1; no clear D. Per the germline V gene, CDR1 is GTSNPN and CDR2 is SVGIG (reference sequence). CDR3 length: 13 amino acids. V dropped 0 bases and J dropped 3 bases, with 6 bases sitting between them. CDR3 DNA: TGTGCCTGGAGTGTGTCGGACTACAATGAGCAGTTCTTC. Translation: CAWSVSDYNEQFF.